This T cell receptor (beta chain) derives from a study of blood T cell repertoires in COVID-19. In terms of age and location, participants ranged from roughly 18 to 90 years and lived in under 30 US areas. Assignments of participants to cohorts depended upon their own reported clinical history. What the recovered Cohort 3 donors had was two negative PCRs, clearance, or symptom resolution. Original data processing: Amplification of reference gene primers was used by the study to estimate nucleated cell counts. Using immunoSEQ multiplex PCR, the repertoire was profiled, and TCRdb retains in-frame clones only, with some absent. V and J calls plus clone size are reproduced from that table; the DNA served to infer D and trimming. The sample includes fewer than 250,000 clones, nearly 90% of them seen just once. This CDR3 region has 12 residues. Trimming stripped 5 bases from V and 6 bases from J, with 8 bases between.

The sequence was collected from a young man who had recovered from COVID-19. V gene TRBV12-3 or TRBV12-4 combines with J gene TRBJ1-5, with a tentative D call TRBD1 (6 bases). The sample consisted of PBMCs or T cells enriched from blood (not recorded which). CDR3 amino acids: CASSQGIQPQHF. The CDR3 nucleotides read TGTGCCAGCAGTCAGGGGATTCAGCCCCAGCATTTT.